This T cell receptor beta chain comes out of a study of T-cell reconstitution after alpha-beta-depleted transplantation in children. Findings and caveats of the study: Once a year had passed after transplant, T-cell counts and diversity came mostly from newly produced T cells. After transplant, high TCRbeta diversity at day 60 in some patients arose from surviving recipient T cells and thymic progenitors. Approximately two months post-transplant, alpha-beta T cells reportedly originated from several hundred expanded graft clones.

TCRbeta library preparation incorporated unique molecular identifiers. Each CDR3 protein gets one entry after TCRdb re-called the PCR reads with MiXCR. This table has under 300,000 distinct CDR3 sequences, around a tenth appearing once. The sample holds many counts of this clonotype. Its antigen is currently unknown. Just one base apart from a much larger clone, this may be a read error. The CDR3 sequence is 13 residues long. V was trimmed by 1 base and J by 4 bases, leaving 7 bases between them. This specimen was peripheral blood, taken 180 days after TCRalphabeta/CD19-depleted stem cell transplant. This clonotype was obtained from a male patient aged 2 to 10 who had a stem cell transplant for chronic granulomatous disease, so the T cells may come from the graft donor. The rearrangement links TRBV12-3 or TRBV12-4 to TRBJ1-2; D not certain. CDR3 nucleotide sequence: TGTGCCAGCAGTTTAGTGGCGGGCTATGGCTACACCTTC. Protein product: CASSLVAGYGYTF.